This T cell receptor beta chain was obtained from a study of spatial heterogeneity in lung cancer. V lost 0 bases and J lost 6; bases outside the gene matches: 3. CDR1 SGHRS and CDR2 YFSETQ come from the germline V gene. The CDR3 covers 14 residues. This clonotype was recorded a few times. What it recognizes is unknown. Study-wide points: Whereas they appeared in blood less at follow-up, ubiquitous expanded tumor TCRs appeared there more at resection.

TCRdb reanalysed the 5' RACE reads using MiXCR and keeps one entry per CDR3 protein. The repertoire has tens of thousands of distinct CDR3 sequences, approximately 12% of them found once; the top ten carry 35% to 50%. Regarding time point: sample taken at primary tumor resection. Patients with untreated early-stage non-small cell lung cancer, numbering 55 to 80, were the donors. The authors sequenced whole RNA from tumor, nontumor lung or frozen PBMC without sorting. The specimen comprised PBMCs, sampled at surgery. This sequence was found in a male donor with early-stage non-small cell lung cancer. This chain connects TRBV5-1 to TRBJ2-7; 10 bases match TRBD2. The CDR3 protein is CASSLALAGAEQYF. As DNA, the CDR3 is TGCGCCAGCAGCTTGGCGCTAGCGGGAGCCGAGCAGTACTTC.